Following are 8 T cell receptor beta chains from one sample sequenced in a study of blood T cell repertoires in COVID-19. Assay: immunoSEQ multiplex PCR; the TCRdb copy retains only in-frame clones and omits some. The profile shows hundreds of thousands of clones, about nine tenths of them singletons. The sample comprised peripheral blood. The source is a woman under 40 with COVID-19, enrolled during active disease.

This chain connects TRBV6-5 to TRBJ1-1; 7 positions match TRBD1. Germline CDR1 MNHEY, CDR2 SVGAGI. V lost 3 bases to trimming and J lost 0 bases; unmatched junction nucleotides: 4. The CDR3 totals 15 residues. The CDR3 reads CASSYTTGMNTEAFF. DNA of the CDR3: TGTGCCAGCAGTTATACGACAGGGATGAACACTGAAGCTTTCTTT.

The chain joins TRBV3-1 (or the pseudogene TRBV3-2) to TRBJ1-4; 8 positions match TRBD1. CDR1 and CDR2 from the germline V gene are LGHDT and YNNKEL (reference sequence). V gave up 1 base and J gave up 7 bases; unmatched junction bases: 2. The length of the CDR3 is 14 residues. CDR3 sequence reads: CASSQGTGREKLFF. DNA of the CDR3: TGTGCCAGCAGCCAAGGGACAGGGCGTGAAAAACTGTTTTTT.

The rearrangement uses TRBV9 and TRBJ2-7; 7 bases fit TRBD1. Unmatched junction bases numbered 4, after V lost 0 bases and J lost 4 bases. The CDR3 totals 14 residues. The germline V gene encodes CDR1 SGDLS and CDR2 YYNGEE. CDR3 region: CASSVGGGRYEQYF. The CDR3 DNA follows: TGTGCCAGCAGCGTAGGAGGGGGCAGGTACGAGCAGTACTTC.

A single count supports this clone. CDR3 in amino acids: CASSDRGSSAGELFF. The CDR3 DNA is TGCGCCAGCAGTGATCGCGGGAGCTCGGCCGGGGAGCTGTTTTTT. The chain has TRBV10-1 and TRBJ2-2; 7 nucleotides align to TRBD2. Germline values: CDR1 WNHNN, CDR2 SYGVQD (reference sequence). The CDR3 spans 15 residues. V gave up 3 bases and J gave up 6 bases; unmatched junction bases: 7.

The chain carries TRBV28 and TRBJ2-1, with 11 bases lining up with TRBD2. J lost 3 bases, V lost 10 bases, and 8 bases had no gene match. The CDR3 has 15 residues. Germline loops: CDR1 MDHEN, CDR2 SYDVKM. The CDR3 sequence is CATALAGGFYNEQFF. Here the CDR3 DNA reads TGTGCCACCGCCCTAGCGGGAGGCTTCTACAATGAGCAGTTCTTC.

The gene calls are TRBV28 and TRBJ1-4, with D unresolved. V shed 3 bases and J shed 4 bases, with 9 bases lying between them. The V gene's germline CDR1 is MDHEN and CDR2 SYDVKM. The CDR3 sequence is 14 residues long. The CDR3 here is CASSFGQSNEKLFF. The CDR3 region has the DNA TGTGCCAGCAGTTTTGGGCAGAGTAATGAAAAACTGTTTTTT.

The V and J genes are TRBV5-1 and TRBJ2-1; maybe TRBD2 (6 bases). V lost 6 bases and J 3 bases, leaving 13 bases between the germline ends. The CDR3 length is 14 residues. Per germline, CDR1 SGHRS and CDR2 YFSETQ. Here the CDR3 reads CASTRLGLYNEQFF. For the CDR3, the DNA is TGCGCCAGCACCCGCCTGGGACTCTACAATGAGCAGTTCTTC. Drawing the rest from reference TRBV5-1 and TRBJ2-1, the complete variable domain is KAGVTQTPRYLIKTRGQQVTLSCSPISGHRSVSWYQQTPGQGLQFLFEYFSETQRNKGNFPGRFSGRQFSNSRSEMNVSTLELGDSALYLCASTRLGLYNEQFFGPGTRLTVL.

This chain uses TRBV19 with TRBJ1-5, with D possibly matching TRBD1 (5 bases). The CDR3 extends over 14 amino acids. Germline lookup yields CDR1 LNHDA and CDR2 SQIVND (reference sequence). Deletions cut 3 bases from V and 5 bases from J, with 11 bases between. The chain's CDR3 is CASSIGGWDQPQHF. The CDR3 DNA reads TGTGCCAGTAGTATCGGGGGTTGGGATCAGCCCCAGCATTTT.